The text below deals with one TCR beta chain. Its specificity is not known. Treatment reported: approximately 10-day PBMC culture with coronavirus spike peptide pools or control peptides (ViraFEST assay). Before the COVID-19 pandemic (2011-2018), CD4+ T cells were obtained from the unexposed donor. With peptide pools, ViraFEST first expanded antigen-specific T cells and afterwards sequenced their TCRs. Each well received fewer than 2.5 million PBMCs, cultured with approximately 10 IU/ml IL-2 and 8 to 10 ug/ml peptide pools. Days 3 and 7 saw half the medium replaced with fresh IL-2 medium. These data come from a study of vaccination and CD4 T cells after COVID-19. Looking at the study overall: The peptides that stimulated the cells were overlapping spike peptides from SARS-CoV-2, HCoV-NL63, HCoV-OC43 and HCoV-229E.

The Oncomine TCR Beta short-read assay was what sequenced the DNA obtained from cultured CD4+ T cells. Cultured CD4+ T cells were the source of extracted genomic DNA. TCRdb called the PCR reads again in MiXCR, with one record for every CDR3 protein. Found here are about 11,000 distinct CDR3 sequences, about two fifths of them singletons; the top ten hold 20% to 25%. This CDR3 has 15 amino acids. J was trimmed by 3 bases and V by 2 bases; bases with no gene match: 4. In germline, CDR1 is MRHNA, CDR2 SNTAGT. This sequence joins TRBV6-4 and TRBJ2-3, with 8 bases matching TRBD2. Sample: CD4+ T cells from blood, cultured in vitro. This clonotype originated in a human donor in good health. This CDR3 reads CASSDGGRMTDTQYF. The CDR3 DNA is TGTGCCAGCAGTGACGGCGGGAGGATGACAGATACGCAGTATTTT.